The clone carrying this T cell receptor beta chain was counted a single time. CDR3 length: 13 amino acids. V dropped 4 bases and J dropped 6; count of bases not matched to a gene: 3. Germline assignment: CDR1 LNHDA and CDR2 SQIVND (reference sequence). Generated by immunoSEQ multiplex PCR, the TCRdb table keeps only in-frame clones and is missing some. The sample includes 90,000 to 150,000 clones, around 88% seen only once; the top ten take roughly 3.2%. This sample is part of a study of control samples from healthy donors and cancer patients. The sequenced sample consisted of blood. The gene calls are TRBV19 and TRBJ2-1; TRBD2 agrees at 7 bases. This TCR came from a man aged 40-49 years in good health. CDR3 sequence: CASSSTSVNEQFF. The CDR3 DNA reads TGTGCCAGTAGTAGTACTAGCGTCAATGAGCAGTTCTTC.